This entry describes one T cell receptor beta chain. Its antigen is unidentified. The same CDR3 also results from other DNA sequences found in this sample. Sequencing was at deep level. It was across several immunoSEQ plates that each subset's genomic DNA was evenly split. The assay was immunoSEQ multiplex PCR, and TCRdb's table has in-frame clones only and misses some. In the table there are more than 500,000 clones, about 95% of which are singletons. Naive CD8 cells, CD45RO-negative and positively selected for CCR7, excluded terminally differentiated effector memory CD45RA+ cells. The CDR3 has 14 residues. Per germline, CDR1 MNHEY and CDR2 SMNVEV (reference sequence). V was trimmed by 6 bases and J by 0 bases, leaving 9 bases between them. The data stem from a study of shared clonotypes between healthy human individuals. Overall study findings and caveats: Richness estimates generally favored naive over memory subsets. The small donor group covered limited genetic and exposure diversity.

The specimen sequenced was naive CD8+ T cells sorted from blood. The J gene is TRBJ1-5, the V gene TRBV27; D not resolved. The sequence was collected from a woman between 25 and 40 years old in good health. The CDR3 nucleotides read TGTGCCAGCAGAAGTGGGGTTAGCAATCAGCCCCAGCATTTT. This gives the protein CASRSGVSNQPQHF.